This TCR beta chain was captured by sequencing in a study of blood T cells in healthy people across ages. Per the germline V gene, CDR1 is MGHRA and CDR2 is YSYEKL. This CDR3 spans 18 amino acids. The trim removed 1 base at V and 0 bases at J, leaving 6 bases unmatched. The authors ran a second PCR of roughly 6 to 12 cycles using a sample-barcoded 5' primer and a J-beta primer mix. TCRdb re-called the 5' RACE reads through MiXCR, storing one row per CDR3 protein. Of 600,000 to 650,000 distinct CDR3 sequences listed, about 53% are singletons. The source is a man aged 55 to 69 in good health. Sequencing was performed on blood. V and J are TRBV4-1 and TRBJ2-7, with 13 bases identical to TRBD2. CDR3 in amino acids: CASSQGTSGGDGSYEQYF. The DNA of the CDR3 is TGCGCCAGCAGCCAAGGAACTAGCGGGGGGGATGGCTCCTACGAGCAGTACTTC.